These 24 T cell receptor beta chains originate from one sample sequenced in a study of cytomegalovirus exposure and HLA in healthy donors. The primer mix had 60 Vbeta and 13 Jbeta primers. TCRdb's copy holds only in-frame clones and misses some; the assay was immunoSEQ multiplex PCR. The table has fewer than 200,000 clones, approximately 80% seen once; the top ten hold around an eighth. Sequencing was carried out using PBMCs. The receptors originated from a woman aged 25 to 39 in good health and CMV-seropositive.

The V and J genes are TRBV13 and TRBJ1-2; tentatively, D is TRBD1 (6 bases). Trimming took 1 base from V and 3 from J, leaving 9 bases between them. The CDR3 contains 14 residues. CDR1 is PRHDT and CDR2 is FYEKMQ in the germline V gene (reference sequence). The CDR3 coding sequence is TGTGCCAGCAGCTTAGCAGGGGACGACTATGGCTACACCTTC. This translates into CASSLAGDDYGYTF.

The J gene is TRBJ1-2, the V gene TRBV5-1; D possibly corresponds to TRBD1 (5 bases). The CDR3 covers 14 residues. Germline V gene data show CDR1 as SGHRS and CDR2 as YFSETQ. V was clipped by 0 bases and J by 4 bases, with 10 bases between them. The CDR3 region has the DNA TGCGCCAGCAGCTTGGGGCAGGGCCCCTATGGCTACACCTTC. Amino acid sequence: CASSLGQGPYGYTF.

The rearrangement links TRBV19 to TRBJ2-1, with D possibly TRBD1 on 5 matching bases. Trimming removed 5 bases from V and 4 bases from J, with 9 bases in between. The CDR3 loop spans 13 amino acids. The germline V gene encodes CDR1 LNHDA and CDR2 SQIVND (reference sequence). CDR3 protein: CASSLGQYNEQFF. In DNA, the CDR3 is TGTGCCAGTAGTCTAGGACAATACAATGAGCAGTTCTTC.

This clone has just a few counts. V is TRBV19 and J is TRBJ2-2, with D maybe TRBD2 (6 bases). The CDR3 contains 17 residues. With 5 bases removed from V and 1 base from J, the gap between germline ends came to 17 bases. Germline V gives CDR1 LNHDA, CDR2 SQIVND (reference sequence). The CDR3 sequence is CASSLTSGVRNTGELFF. The CDR3 DNA reads TGTGCCAGTAGTCTCACCTCGGGGGTTAGGAACACCGGGGAGCTGTTTTTT.

This sequence joins TRBV27 and TRBJ2-5; a possible D gene is TRBD2 (6 bases). This CDR3 is 14 amino acids long. V was trimmed by 5 bases and J by 4 bases, leaving 14 bases between them. In germline, CDR1 is MNHEY, CDR2 SMNVEV (reference sequence). The CDR3 protein is CASSDRDSIETQYF. The DNA for the CDR3 is TGTGCCAGCAGTGACCGGGACTCGATAGAGACCCAGTACTTC.

The chain has TRBV11-3 and TRBJ2-2, with D perhaps TRBD1 (5 bases). V dropped 3 bases and J dropped 4 bases, with 15 bases sitting between them. This CDR3 contains 16 residues. CDR1 and CDR2 from the germline V gene are SGHNT and YENEEA. The CDR3 DNA is TGTGCCAGCAGCTTGTGGCAGGGTTGGGGCACCGGGGAGCTGTTTTTT. Translation gives CASSLWQGWGTGELFF.

V gene TRBV28 combines with J gene TRBJ2-4; no clear D. The V gene lost 2 bases and the J gene lost 1 base, with 6 bases spanning the gap. CDR3 length equals 14 residues. The germline V gene has CDR1 MDHEN and CDR2 SYDVKM. CDR3 DNA sequence: TGTGCCAGCAGTTTAACAGACGCCAAAAACATTCAGTACTTC. It specifies CASSLTDAKNIQYF.

The DNA of the CDR3 is TGTGCCACCAGCAGAGATGGACTTGAAGCTTTCTTT. This translates into CATSRDGLEAFF. The chain recombines TRBV15 with TRBJ1-1, with D uncertain. In germline, CDR1 is LNHNV, CDR2 YYDKDF (reference sequence). Trimming took 0 bases from V and 7 from J, leaving 6 bases between them. The CDR3 runs 12 residues.

This clone appeared a single time. The gene calls are TRBV5-1 and TRBJ2-2; TRBD1 might be the D (6 bases). The CDR3 loop spans 16 amino acids. The germline V and J ends were trimmed by 0 bases and 4 bases, with 13 bases remaining between them. The germline V gene encodes CDR1 SGHRS and CDR2 YFSETQ. The CDR3 nucleotides read TGCGCCAGCAGCTTGGACGTCCCGACAGGCACCGGGGAGCTGTTTTTT. It specifies CASSLDVPTGTGELFF.

The genes are TRBV10-3 and TRBJ1-1, with 11 nucleotides matching TRBD1. The germline CDR1 and CDR2 sequences are ENHRY and SYGVKD. This CDR3 has 14 amino acids. Trimming removed 6 bases from V and 3 bases from J; junction bases left unmatched: 3. The CDR3 bases are TGTGCCATCAGCCCGGGACAGGGGGACACTGAAGCTTTCTTT. It encodes CAISPGQGDTEAFF.

This chain links TRBV7-8 with TRBJ2-7, with TRBD1 matching 7 bases. This CDR3 has 14 residues. V lost 5 bases to trimming and J lost 6 bases; unmatched junction nucleotides: 10. Germline assignment: CDR1 SGHVS and CDR2 FQNEAQ. For the CDR3, the DNA is TGTGCCAGCAGCCCAGACAGGGAAGGGTCCGAGCAGTACTTC. Protein product: CASSPDREGSEQYF. Full variable domain (missing parts from reference TRBV7-8 and TRBJ2-7): GAGVSQSPRYKVAKRGQDVALRCDPISGHVSLFWYQQALGQGPEFLTYFQNEAQLDKSGLPSDRFFAERPEGSVSTLKIQRTQQEDSAVYLCASSPDREGSEQYFGPGTRLTVT.

V gene TRBV6-1 combines with J gene TRBJ1-3; possible D gene TRBD1, 6 bases. CDR3 length: 15 residues. Deletions cut 5 bases from V and 2 bases from J, with 13 bases between. In germline, CDR1 is MNHNS, CDR2 SASEGT. CDR3 bases: TGTGCCAGCAGTTGGGCGGGGGCGCCTGGAAACACCATATATTTT. It translates to CASSWAGAPGNTIYF.

The chain employs TRBV28 and TRBJ1-1; D might be TRBD1 (5 bases). The CDR3 is 11 residues long. Germline V gives CDR1 MDHEN, CDR2 SYDVKM. The ends were cut back, 5 bases at V and 11 bases at J, with 12 bases in the middle. CDR3 region: CASSIRGVAFF. CDR3 nucleotide sequence: TGTGCCAGCAGTATACGGGGGGTGGCTTTCTTT.

This clone has more than one count but fewer than ten. The V call is TRBV10-3, the J call TRBJ2-5; weak D call: TRBD1 (6 bases). The CDR3 contains 14 residues. The V and J ends lost 4 bases and 5 bases respectively, with 14 bases between them. Germline V gives CDR1 ENHRY, CDR2 SYGVKD. CDR3 sequence (DNA): TGTGCCATCAGTGCCGGGACACCCTCCGAGACCCAGTACTTC. It encodes CAISAGTPSETQYF.

The chain carries TRBV5-1 and TRBJ1-1; D may be TRBD1 (6 bases). The CDR3 has 14 residues. Germline V gene data show CDR1 as SGHRS and CDR2 as YFSETQ. Trimming left V 4 bases short and J 3 bases short, with 13 bases between. This chain's CDR3 is CASSQRTDHTEAFF. CDR3 in DNA: TGCGCCAGCAGCCAGAGGACAGATCACACTGAAGCTTTCTTT.

The chain has TRBV5-1 and TRBJ2-7; 7 bases match TRBD1. Per the germline V gene, CDR1 is SGHRS and CDR2 is YFSETQ. The CDR3 runs to 14 residues. V shed 0 bases and J 6 bases; nucleotides not matched to a gene: 6. In DNA form, the CDR3 reads TGCGCCAGCAGCTTGGAAGGGGGCATCGGCGAGCAGTACTTC. It translates to CASSLEGGIGEQYF.

J is TRBJ2-5 and V is TRBV5-6, with D tentatively TRBD1 (6 bases). Germline values: CDR1 SGHDT, CDR2 YYEEEE. There are 14 residues in the CDR3. The ends were cut back, 2 bases at V and 5 bases at J, with 13 bases in the middle. Here the CDR3 DNA reads TGTGCCAGCAGCTTACCGACAGGCGGGGAGACCCAGTACTTC. It translates to CASSLPTGGETQYF.

Details on this clone: Additional DNA sequences in this sample encode the identical CDR3. CDR3 sequence reads: CASSILAGAITDTQYF. As DNA, the CDR3 is TGTGCCAGTAGTATTCTAGCGGGGGCCATCACAGATACGCAGTATTTT. V gene TRBV19 combines with J gene TRBJ2-3; 10 bases fit TRBD2. Germline loops: CDR1 LNHDA, CDR2 SQIVND (reference sequence). This CDR3 comprises 16 residues. V lost 3 bases, J lost 2 bases, and 5 bases stayed unmatched.

The V call is TRBV14, the J call TRBJ2-2; 11 bases are shared with TRBD2. The CDR3 consists of 17 residues. Germline lookup yields CDR1 SGHDN and CDR2 FVKESK. The J segment lost 0 bases and the V segment lost 8 bases, leaving 8 bases of the junction unmatched. For the CDR3, the DNA is TGTGCCAGCGAAACTCTAGCGGGGGGTACGAACACCGGGGAGCTGTTTTTT. This translates into CASETLAGGTNTGELFF.

This rearrangement joins TRBV30 to TRBJ2-7; 7 bases map to TRBD1. V was clipped by 2 bases and J by 2 bases; unmatched bases: 9. There are 15 residues in the CDR3. Germline V gives CDR1 GTSNPN, CDR2 SVGIG (reference sequence). The CDR3 bases are TGTGCCTGGAGTTCCCCCCCGGGACAGACCTACGAGCAGTACTTC. This gives the protein CAWSSPPGQTYEQYF.

The J gene is TRBJ1-5, the V gene TRBV15; no reliable D call. Per germline, CDR1 LNHNV and CDR2 YYDKDF (reference sequence). Trimming took off 4 bases at V and 2 bases at J, with 18 bases between the two ends. This CDR3 comprises 17 residues. The CDR3 spells CATSTGGRGGGNQPQHF. For the CDR3, the DNA is TGTGCCACCAGCACCGGAGGTCGGGGTGGGGGCAATCAGCCCCAGCATTTT.

This chain joins TRBV12-5 and TRBJ2-7, with 8 positions matching TRBD2. Germline CDR1 is LGHNT and CDR2 is FRNRAP. The CDR3 loop spans 16 amino acids. The J segment lost 3 bases and the V segment lost 0 bases, leaving 7 bases of the junction unmatched. The CDR3 here is CASGLVRASGHYEQYF. CDR3 DNA: TGTGCTAGTGGTTTGGTAAGGGCTAGCGGGCACTACGAGCAGTACTTC.

The chain couples TRBV5-1 to TRBJ2-2, with TRBD2 matching 10 bases. V lost 2 bases, J lost 3 bases, and 7 bases stayed unmatched. This CDR3 contains 17 residues. The germline V gene encodes CDR1 SGHRS and CDR2 YFSETQ. The CDR3 spells CASSFASGSADTGELFF. DNA of the CDR3: TGCGCCAGCAGCTTTGCTAGCGGGAGTGCGGACACCGGGGAGCTGTTTTTT.

V is TRBV25-1 and J is TRBJ1-1; a weak D match, TRBD1 (6 bases). The CDR3 contains 13 residues. CDR1 is MGHDK and CDR2 is SYGVNS in the germline V gene. Trimming removed 7 bases from V and 1 base from J, with 10 bases in between. The CDR3 region has the DNA TGTGCCAGCAAAATAGGGGGGAACACTGAAGCTTTCTTT. This codes for CASKIGGNTEAFF.